Listed below are T cell receptor beta chains from one sample, sequenced in a study of blood T cell repertoires in COVID-19. The assay was immunoSEQ multiplex PCR, and TCRdb's table has in-frame clones only and misses some. The profile shows approximately 42,000 clones, around 75% of them singletons. What was sequenced was peripheral blood. The receptor source for this set is a man older than 75 with acute or convalescent COVID-19. The CDR3 runs from the conserved cysteine through the conserved F or W. Each record gives: J gene, CDR3 length, D gene, clone size, V gene, CDR3 DNA, CDR3 protein. D genes are given only for firm matches. The size entry is marked missing in some rows and otherwise reads once, few, many or a size class.

j_gene: TRBJ2-7; len: 13; d_gene: .; abundance: few; v_gene: TRBV6-5; CDR3nt: TGTGCCAGCAGTTATAACACCAGGGGCGAGCAGTACTTC; CDR3aa: CASSYNTRGEQYF
j_gene: TRBJ2-3; len: 15; d_gene: .; abundance: .; v_gene: TRBV10-3; CDR3nt: TGTGCCATCAGGGGTGCTGGCGGGAGCACAGATACGCAGTATTTT; CDR3aa: CAIRGAGGSTDTQYF
j_gene: TRBJ2-1; len: 15; d_gene: TRBD1; abundance: .; v_gene: TRBV6-6; CDR3nt: TGTGCCAGCAGTTTCGACAGGGGGCGGTCCAATGAGCAGTTCTTC; CDR3aa: CASSFDRGRSNEQFF
j_gene: TRBJ1-5; len: 15; d_gene: TRBD1; abundance: .; v_gene: TRBV11-3; CDR3nt: TGTGCCAGCAGACAAATCACAGGGGGCTCACAGCCCCAGCATTTT; CDR3aa: CASRQITGGSQPQHF
j_gene: TRBJ1-2; len: 10; d_gene: .; abundance: few; v_gene: TRBV20-1; CDR3nt: TGCAGTGCCCCCGGCTATGGCTACACCTTC; CDR3aa: CSAPGYGYTF
j_gene: TRBJ1-1; len: 14; d_gene: TRBD1; abundance: .; v_gene: TRBV5-6; CDR3nt: TGTGCCAGCAGCCGGGACAGTCGGGACACTGAAGCTTTCTTT; CDR3aa: CASSRDSRDTEAFF
j_gene: TRBJ1-3; len: 14; d_gene: .; abundance: .; v_gene: TRBV19; CDR3nt: TGTGCCAGTCGGAAAGAGGGCTCTGGAAACACCATATATTTT; CDR3aa: CASRKEGSGNTIYF
j_gene: TRBJ2-1; len: 13; d_gene: TRBD1; abundance: few; v_gene: TRBV5-6; CDR3nt: TGTGCCAGCAGCTTGGGACAGGGCTATGAGCAGTTCTTC; CDR3aa: CASSLGQGYEQFF
j_gene: TRBJ1-6; len: 14; d_gene: .; abundance: .; v_gene: TRBV4-2; CDR3nt: TGTGCCAGCAGCCAAGAAGGGGATAATTCACCCCTCCACTTT; CDR3aa: CASSQEGDNSPLHF
j_gene: TRBJ1-1; len: 14; d_gene: .; abundance: .; v_gene: TRBV19; CDR3nt: TGTGCCAGTAGTATAGATGCGGCAGAAAATGAAGCTTTCTTT; CDR3aa: CASSIDAAENEAFF
j_gene: TRBJ2-7; len: 14; d_gene: .; abundance: .; v_gene: TRBV7-2; CDR3nt: TGTGCCAGCAGCTTACGGAGAGTACCCTACGAGCAGTACTTC; CDR3aa: CASSLRRVPYEQYF
j_gene: TRBJ2-1; len: 17; d_gene: .; abundance: .; v_gene: TRBV5-4; CDR3nt: TGTGCCAGCAGCTTAATTGCCGGGTACTACTACTACAATGAGCAGTTCTTC; CDR3aa: CASSLIAGYYYYNEQFF
j_gene: TRBJ1-2; len: 13; d_gene: TRBD1; abundance: .; v_gene: TRBV27; CDR3nt: TGTGCCAGCAGTTCCCGGACAGGGTCTGGCTACACCTTC; CDR3aa: CASSSRTGSGYTF
j_gene: TRBJ2-1; len: 15; d_gene: TRBD2; abundance: .; v_gene: TRBV9; CDR3nt: TGTGCCAGCAGCGATCAACCCGGGACTAGCGGCGAGCAGTTCTTC; CDR3aa: CASSDQPGTSGEQFF
j_gene: TRBJ2-7; len: 16; d_gene: .; abundance: once; v_gene: TRBV11-2; CDR3nt: TGTGCCAGCAGCTTAGTACAAGGGGCCAGCTGGGAAGAGCAGTACTTC; CDR3aa: CASSLVQGASWEEQYF
j_gene: TRBJ2-5; len: 14; d_gene: TRBD2; abundance: .; v_gene: TRBV6-6; CDR3nt: TGTGCCAGCAGTTACCTTAGCGGGACGGAGACCCAGTACTTC; CDR3aa: CASSYLSGTETQYF